This TCR beta chain was identified in a study of blood T cell repertoires in COVID-19. The germline gives CDR1 SEHNR, CDR2 FQNEAQ (reference sequence). The CDR3 runs 15 residues. Deletions cut 1 base from V and 1 base from J, with 10 bases between. Participant ages covered roughly 18 to 89 years across some 25 US areas. Participants reported their clinical history, and cohort assignment relied on those reports. Exposed enrollees had met someone with a PCR-confirmed or clinician-diagnosed COVID-19 case at some point within the 2 weeks before study entry. Study processing details: Quantification of nucleated cells was approximated via reference gene primer amplification. Sequenced by immunoSEQ multiplex PCR; TCRdb stores in-frame clones only, minus some. The V and J calls and clone size are taken from that table; D and trimming were inferred from the DNA. The sample includes some 340,000 clones, 90% of them seen just once.

Material: PBMCs or T cells enriched from blood (not recorded which). The J gene is TRBJ2-5, the V gene TRBV7-9; possible D gene TRBD2, 5 bases. This TCR was recovered from a woman aged 25 to 39 who had been exposed to COVID-19. CDR3 nucleotides: TGTGCCAGCAGCTTAGGCGGACTGATCCAAGAGACCCAGTACTTC. This sequence encodes CASSLGGLIQETQYF.